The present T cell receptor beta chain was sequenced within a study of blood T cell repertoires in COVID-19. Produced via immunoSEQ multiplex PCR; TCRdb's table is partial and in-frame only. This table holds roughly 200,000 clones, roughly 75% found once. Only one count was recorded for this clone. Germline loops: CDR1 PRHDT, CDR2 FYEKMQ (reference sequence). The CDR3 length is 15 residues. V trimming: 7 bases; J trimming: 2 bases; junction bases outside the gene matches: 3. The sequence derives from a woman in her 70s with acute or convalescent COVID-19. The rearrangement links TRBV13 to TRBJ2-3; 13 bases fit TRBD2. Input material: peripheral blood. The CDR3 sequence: CASKLAGGYTDTQYF. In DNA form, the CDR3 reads TGTGCCAGCAAACTAGCGGGAGGGTACACAGATACGCAGTATTTT.